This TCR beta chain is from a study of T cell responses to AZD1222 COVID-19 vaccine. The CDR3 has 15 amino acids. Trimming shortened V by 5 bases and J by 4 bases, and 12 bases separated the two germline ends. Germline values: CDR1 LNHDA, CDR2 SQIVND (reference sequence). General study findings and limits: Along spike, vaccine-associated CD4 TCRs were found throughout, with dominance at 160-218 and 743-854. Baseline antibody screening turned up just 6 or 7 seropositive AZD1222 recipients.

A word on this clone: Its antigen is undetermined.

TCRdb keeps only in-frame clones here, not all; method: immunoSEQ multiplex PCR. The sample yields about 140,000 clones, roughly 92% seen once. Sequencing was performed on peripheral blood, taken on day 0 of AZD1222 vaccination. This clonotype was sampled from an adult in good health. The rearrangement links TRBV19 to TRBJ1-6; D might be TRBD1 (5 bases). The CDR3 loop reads CASSPRDAYNSPLHF. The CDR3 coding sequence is TGTGCCAGTAGTCCCCGGGACGCTTATAATTCACCCCTCCACTTT.